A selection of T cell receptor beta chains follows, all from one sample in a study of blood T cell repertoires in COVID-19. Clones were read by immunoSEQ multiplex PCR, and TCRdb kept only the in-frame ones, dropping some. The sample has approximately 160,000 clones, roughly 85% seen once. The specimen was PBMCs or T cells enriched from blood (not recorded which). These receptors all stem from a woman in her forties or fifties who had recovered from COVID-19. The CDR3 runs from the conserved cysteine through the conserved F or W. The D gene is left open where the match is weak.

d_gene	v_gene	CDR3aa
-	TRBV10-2	CASSLQGHTDTQYF
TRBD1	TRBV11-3	CASSLRGPNTEAFF
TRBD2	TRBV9	CASMRGAASTDTQYF
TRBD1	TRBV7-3	CASSLKQGAITGELFF
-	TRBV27	CASSPGSHSGELFF
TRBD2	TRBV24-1	CATSDLPSGGVDEQFF
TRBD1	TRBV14	CASSHGTGAFF
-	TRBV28	CASSFNTDTQYF
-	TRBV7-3	CASSRGGQGRRELFF
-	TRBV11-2	CASSQKTEDYGYTF
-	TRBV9	CASSSREGTIYF
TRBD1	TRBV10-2	CASRPQGANTEAFF
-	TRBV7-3	CASSLRAGLNQPQHF
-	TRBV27	CASRNNGGANTQYF
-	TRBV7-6	CASSFRTDGNTIYF
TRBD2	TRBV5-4	CASSLGGTSGSLEQFF
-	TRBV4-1	CASSQAPGDTQYF
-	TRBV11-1	CASSLPRGTGELFF
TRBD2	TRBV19	CASSISLAGVPTGELFF
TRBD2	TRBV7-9	CASRTLSGGSYNEQFF
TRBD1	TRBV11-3	CASSLAQGGNEKLFF
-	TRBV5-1	CASSTEALNTEAFF
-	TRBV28	CASGPSSYNEQFF
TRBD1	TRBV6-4	CASSGQGAPNEQFF
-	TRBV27	CASRNRALPYGYTF
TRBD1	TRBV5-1	CADRAAGHDNQPQHF
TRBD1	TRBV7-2	CASSPGQSSGANVLTF
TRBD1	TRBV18	CASSPMDRGDTQYF
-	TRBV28	CASSMTAYGYTF
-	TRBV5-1	CASSLAQGKNGYTF
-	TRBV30	CAWSDPSVAAFF
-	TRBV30	CAWSLQGGPGIQYF
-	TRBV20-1	CSAGGWPQHF
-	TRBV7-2	CASSLGGWGYTDTQYF
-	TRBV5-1	CASSPARGVPEAFF
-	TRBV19	CASSIGHSDTGELFF
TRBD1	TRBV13	CASTFGQGEAFF